This T cell receptor beta chain stems from a study of blood T cell repertoires in COVID-19 (dated by TCRdb to the early 2020s). Context from the whole study: Collaborator samples came from the United States, Italy and Spain and covered acute and convalescent phases of COVID-19. The samples were drawn from the first 160 participants of the ongoing ImmuneRACE study and from 950 to 1,500 subjects provided by 6 global collaborators. Subjects who had been exposed to COVID-19, were actively infected with it, or had recovered from it provided the deeply sampled blood TCRbeta repertoires that made up the dataset. Where available, HLA class I and class II types were obtained from metadata supplied by the sample provider rather than from assay-based typing. The sample metadata nearly always contained a de-identified subject ID, COVID-19 status, age in years and sex. The prospective study material was composed of cDNA or gDNA derived from T cells, B-cell-depleted T cells, or PBMCs. The repertoires were made available in a free public database intended to serve as a resource for research on the immune response to SARS-CoV-2.

A second Seattle source provided samples from volunteer blood donors who had recovered from COVID-19. The collaborating institutions used their own protocols to collect whole blood in K2EDTA tubes. For TCRbeta analysis, collaborator samples were shipped as frozen whole blood, as isolated PBMCs, or as DNA extracted from either sample type. Results and caveats for the whole study, not just this receptor: How much clinical and demographic metadata was included differed by source and by participant, and the metadata was provided uncurated.

The CDR3 runs 13 amino acids, cysteine and phenylalanine included. The retained sequence is limited to the CDR3, 39 bases, with the frame set at the first base. Reading the germline V gene gives CDR1 SGHRS and CDR2 YFSETQ. Trimmed from V: 4 bases; trimmed from J: 0 bases; junction bases lacking a gene match: 1. This clone was seen a few times. Its cognate antigen has yet to be identified. Nothing much larger sits one base from this clone, and base qualities are not available. The immunoSEQ Assay, a bias-controlled multiplex PCR, was used to amplify TCRbeta CDR3 regions from genomic DNA. Per the source publication's procedure: Within the assay, amplification of reference gene primers was used to estimate how many nucleated cells each sample contained. To quantify the absolute abundance of each unique TCRbeta CDR3 rearrangement, sequence reads were collapsed and filtered. For each sample, productive Simpson clonality was calculated as the square root of Simpson's diversity index across productive rearrangements. TCRdb limited this immuneACCESS table to in-frame rearrangements with V and J called. A share of clones is missing; checked studies link under half to unresolved V genes, and the rest is unexplained. V, J and clone size derive from that table, while D and trimming were established from the DNA sequence. This sample gives around 300,000 clones in total; roughly 90% of them show up just once. 0.94% of the sample is held by the ten biggest clonotypes.

Sequenced sample: peripheral blood. The TCR comes from a woman in her thirties or forties who had recovered from COVID-19. The rearranged chain carries TRBV5-1 and TRBJ2-7; TRBD1 matches 7 bases in the middle. The DNA is TGCGCCAGCAGCACAGGGGACTCCTACGAGCAGTACTTC. This codes for CASSTGDSYEQYF.